The sequence of this TCR beta chain was determined in a study of blood T cell repertoires in COVID-19. As for the study in general: The United States, Italy and Spain provided the acute and convalescent COVID-19 samples.

This clone was seen once. Measured with immunoSEQ multiplex PCR; TCRdb has only the in-frame clones, and not every one. The table has roughly 99,000 clones, around 90% seen once; the top ten hold 4.5% to 5%. This CDR3 is 11 amino acids long. Germline values: CDR1 MNHEY, CDR2 SVGAGI. V gave up 6 bases and J gave up 3 bases, with 6 bases separating them. The TCR comes from a man aged 40-55 years with active or convalescent COVID-19. Sequenced: peripheral blood. This chain connects TRBV6-5 to TRBJ2-7; possible D gene TRBD2, 5 bases. CDR3 residues: CASRLVYEQYF. In DNA form, the CDR3 reads TGTGCCAGCAGACTAGTCTACGAGCAGTACTTC.